The source of this T cell receptor (beta chain) is a study of PD-1 blockade in classical Hodgkin lymphoma. Every patient was affected by relapse after autologous stem cell transplantation, while exposure to brentuximab vedotin was not uniform. CDR1 KGHSH and CDR2 LQKENI come from the germline V gene. V lost 2 bases and J 0 bases, leaving 11 bases between the germline ends. CDR3 length equals 15 residues. The study, taken as a whole, reports: After ASCT, patients who started nivolumab under 1 year later were excluded. The origin of the repertoire differences remains undefined, with disease activity or prior therapy as possible causes.

Of note for this clone: Its target is not known.

The repertoire was sequenced with immunoSEQ multiplex PCR; TCRdb's copy has only in-frame clones and lacks some. The top ten clones hold 16% of a sample with nearly 55,000 clones, about 84% of them seen once. The sequencing used peripheral blood mononuclear cells (PBMCs), collected at baseline. The sequence was obtained from a human donor with classical Hodgkin lymphoma. The V call is TRBV18, the J call TRBJ2-7, with D possibly TRBD1 on 6 matching bases. The CDR3: CASSPSQGSSYEQYF. The DNA of the CDR3 is TGTGCCAGCTCACCATCACAGGGTAGCTCCTACGAGCAGTACTTC.